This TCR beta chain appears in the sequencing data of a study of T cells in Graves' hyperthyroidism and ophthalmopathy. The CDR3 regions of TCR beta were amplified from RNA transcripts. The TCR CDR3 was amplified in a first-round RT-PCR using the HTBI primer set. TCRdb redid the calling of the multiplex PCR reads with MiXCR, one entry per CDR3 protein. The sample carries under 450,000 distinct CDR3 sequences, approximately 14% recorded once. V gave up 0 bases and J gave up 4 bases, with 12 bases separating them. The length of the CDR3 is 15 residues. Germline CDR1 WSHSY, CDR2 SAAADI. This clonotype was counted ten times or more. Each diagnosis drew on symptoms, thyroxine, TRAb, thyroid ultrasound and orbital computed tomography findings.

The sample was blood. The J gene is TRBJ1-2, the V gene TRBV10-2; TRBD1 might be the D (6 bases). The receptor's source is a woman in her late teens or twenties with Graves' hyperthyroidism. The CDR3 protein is CASSESVTGTYGYTF. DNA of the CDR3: TGCGCCAGCAGTGAGTCCGTAACAGGGACCTATGGCTACACCTTC.